This record covers a single T cell receptor (beta chain). Antigen: not known. A much larger clone lies one base from this, so it may be a read error. Given the absence of the conserved phenylalanine or tryptophan at the CDR3 end, a read error is likely. The record originates from a study of read filtering for tumor transcriptome and immune sequencing. Study-level background: R-ISS stage counts were fewer than ten for I, approximately 15 for II, roughly seven for III. IR-seq gave about 3.5 to 11 million TCR reads per sample; RNA-seq gave about 75 to 1,400.

Study observations and caveats: Around 85% of IR-seq clonotypes had one read, totaling 3% to 4% of reads; RNA-seq: roughly 76% and 46%.

The library was built from around 400 ng RNA with molecular barcoded adaptors for alpha/delta and beta/gamma chains. Using its own MiXCR run on the reads, TCRdb lists one record per CDR3 protein. The sample holds about 130,000 distinct CDR3 sequences, 10% to 15% seen once. At the time of active disease, bone marrow was collected from every patient. V dropped 8 bases and J dropped 2 bases, with 7 bases sitting between them. Germline CDR1 and CDR2: LGHDT and YNNKEL (reference sequence). The CDR3 consists of 12 residues. Specimen: a population of CD138-negative cells sorted from bone marrow. The rearrangement joins TRBV3-1 to TRBJ1-5; no reliable D call. This TCR derives from a donor at least 40 years old with multiple myeloma. The CDR3, as DNA: TGTGCCAGCCGGACGGGCAATCAGCCCCAGCATTGT. Residues: CASRTGNQPQHC.